The clone carrying this T cell receptor (beta chain) was observed a few times. This entry comes from a study of early T cells in non-severe SARS-CoV-2 infection. The length of the CDR3 is 12 residues. CDR1 and CDR2 from the germline V gene are SEHNR and FQNEAQ (reference sequence). Trimming removed 5 bases at V and 0 bases at J, with 4 bases between. One entry per CDR3 protein results from TCRdb running MiXCR on the 5' RACE reads. There are some 80,000 distinct CDR3 sequences in the sample; around 15% occur only once, and about 1.5% lies in the top ten. The clonotype was recovered from an adult who was a healthcare worker with PCR-confirmed SARS-CoV-2 infection or an uninfected control (not recorded which). The sample comprised whole blood. The chain uses TRBV7-9 and TRBJ1-1; D gene uncertain. The CDR3 here is CASSKLNTEAFF. The CDR3 bases are TGTGCCAGCAGCAAGCTGAACACTGAAGCTTTCTTT. Supplemented by reference TRBV7-9 and TRBJ1-1, the full variable domain reads DTGVSQNPRHKITKRGQNVTFRCDPISEHNRLYWYRQTLGQGPEFLTYFQNEAQLEKSRLLSDRFSAERPKGSFSTLEIQRTEQGDSAMYLCASSKLNTEAFFGQGTRLTVV.